Listed below are T cell receptor beta chains from one sample, sequenced in a study of neurological immune-mediated disorders. Using its own MiXCR run on the 5' RACE reads, TCRdb lists one record per CDR3 protein. This table has fewer than 50,000 distinct CDR3 sequences, roughly 14% appearing once. The sequenced material came from PBMCs. The receptors here all came from a man between 25 and 39 years old in good health. Each CDR3 is given with its conserved first and last residue. Fields, in order: J gene, clone size, V gene, D gene, CDR3 protein, CDR3 DNA. A D gene is named only where the DNA matches it firmly. Clone size is shown for a subset of rows, as once, few, many or a class of expanded clone.

j_gene: TRBJ1-2
abundance: many
v_gene: TRBV20-1
d_gene: -
CDR3aa: CSASKSGDYGYTF
CDR3nt: TGCAGTGCTAGCAAATCTGGGGACTATGGCTACACCTTC

j_gene: TRBJ1-2
abundance: -
v_gene: TRBV4-2
d_gene: -
CDR3aa: CANNQVGQASGYTF
CDR3nt: TGTGCCAACAACCAAGTCGGGCAGGCCTCTGGCTACACCTTC

j_gene: TRBJ2-7
abundance: many
v_gene: TRBV20-1
d_gene: -
CDR3aa: CSARDPGTGLSYEQYF
CDR3nt: TGCAGTGCTAGAGATCCAGGAACAGGCCTCTCCTACGAGCAGTACTTC

j_gene: TRBJ2-5
abundance: -
v_gene: TRBV20-1
d_gene: -
CDR3aa: CSADMTGETQYF
CDR3nt: TGCAGTGCTGACATGACGGGGGAGACCCAGTACTTC

j_gene: TRBJ2-7
abundance: many
v_gene: TRBV27
d_gene: TRBD1
CDR3aa: CASSLTGQGAYEQYF
CDR3nt: TGTGCCAGCAGTTTAACGGGACAGGGGGCCTACGAGCAGTACTTC

j_gene: TRBJ2-7
abundance: many
v_gene: TRBV7-6
d_gene: -
CDR3aa: CASSLGQALGEQYF
CDR3nt: TGTGCCAGCAGCTTAGGCCAGGCCCTGGGGGAGCAGTACTTC

j_gene: TRBJ2-7
abundance: few
v_gene: TRBV2
d_gene: -
CDR3aa: CASEEEFASSYEQYF
CDR3nt: TGTGCCAGCGAGGAGGAATTCGCGAGCTCCTACGAGCAGTACTTC

j_gene: TRBJ1-5
abundance: many
v_gene: TRBV2
d_gene: -
CDR3aa: CASREDSNQPQHF
CDR3nt: TGTGCCAGCAGGGAAGACAGCAATCAGCCCCAGCATTTT

j_gene: TRBJ2-1
abundance: many
v_gene: TRBV7-9
d_gene: TRBD2
CDR3aa: CASSSSGDSYNEQFF
CDR3nt: TGTGCCAGCAGCTCTAGCGGGGATTCCTACAATGAGCAGTTCTTC

j_gene: TRBJ2-1
abundance: many
v_gene: TRBV10-3
d_gene: TRBD1
CDR3aa: CAISGADREYNEQFF
CDR3nt: TGTGCCATCAGTGGAGCGGACAGGGAATACAATGAGCAGTTCTTC

j_gene: TRBJ2-3
abundance: many
v_gene: TRBV5-1
d_gene: -
CDR3aa: CASSKTELGTQYF
CDR3nt: TGCGCCAGCAGCAAGACGGAACTAGGTACGCAGTATTTT

j_gene: TRBJ2-2
abundance: many
v_gene: TRBV12-3/TRBV12-4
d_gene: -
CDR3aa: CASREGRGNTGELFF
CDR3nt: TGTGCCAGCAGAGAGGGCCGAGGGAACACCGGGGAGCTGTTTTTT

j_gene: TRBJ1-4
abundance: few
v_gene: TRBV28
d_gene: -
CDR3aa: CASSLSGTLKEKLFF
CDR3nt: TGTGCCAGCAGTTTATCCGGGACACTCAAGGAAAAACTGTTTTTT

j_gene: TRBJ2-7
abundance: -
v_gene: TRBV5-1
d_gene: -
CDR3aa: CASSLAGGGVSYEQYF
CDR3nt: TGCGCCAGCAGCTTGGCCGGAGGTGGAGTCTCCTACGAGCAGTACTTC

j_gene: TRBJ2-5
abundance: many
v_gene: TRBV6-5
d_gene: TRBD2
CDR3aa: CASSTGTSRETQYF
CDR3nt: TGTGCCAGCAGCACCGGGACTAGCCGTGAGACCCAGTACTTC

j_gene: TRBJ2-1
abundance: few
v_gene: TRBV12-2
d_gene: -
CDR3aa: CASRSKPGLAGVNEQFF
CDR3nt: TGTGCAAGTCGCTCCAAACCGGGACTAGCGGGAGTTAATGAGCAGTTCTTC

j_gene: TRBJ1-2
abundance: many
v_gene: TRBV7-2
d_gene: -
CDR3aa: CASSLAAENYGYTF
CDR3nt: TGTGCCAGCAGCTTAGCTGCAGAGAACTATGGCTACACCTTC

j_gene: TRBJ2-4
abundance: -
v_gene: TRBV3-1
d_gene: -
CDR3aa: CASSPLGGMGAKNIQYF
CDR3nt: TGTGCCAGCAGCCCCCTTGGCGGGATGGGTGCCAAAAACATTCAGTACTTC

j_gene: TRBJ1-6
abundance: few
v_gene: TRBV25-1
d_gene: -
CDR3aa: CASSEQGNNSPLHF
CDR3nt: TGTGCCAGCAGTGAACAGGGAAACAATTCACCCCTCCACTTT

j_gene: TRBJ2-2
abundance: many
v_gene: TRBV5-1
d_gene: TRBD2
CDR3aa: CASSLDSSGLTGELFF
CDR3nt: TGCGCCAGCAGCTTGGATTCTAGCGGGCTCACCGGGGAGCTGTTTTTT

j_gene: TRBJ2-2
abundance: many
v_gene: TRBV7-2
d_gene: TRBD2
CDR3aa: CASSGTSGRGTGELFF
CDR3nt: TGTGCCAGCAGCGGTACTAGCGGGAGAGGTACCGGGGAGCTGTTTTTT

j_gene: TRBJ2-2
abundance: many
v_gene: TRBV5-1
d_gene: -
CDR3aa: CASASETDTGELFF
CDR3nt: TGCGCCAGTGCCTCGGAAACGGACACCGGGGAGCTGTTTTTT

j_gene: TRBJ2-3
abundance: many
v_gene: TRBV7-2
d_gene: TRBD2
CDR3aa: CASRAREAWMSTDTQYF
CDR3nt: TGTGCCAGCAGAGCTCGGGAGGCATGGATGAGCACAGATACGCAGTATTTT

j_gene: TRBJ1-6
abundance: -
v_gene: TRBV27
d_gene: -
CDR3aa: CASSLDVRGDSPLHF
CDR3nt: TGTGCCAGCAGTTTAGACGTCCGCGGGGATTCACCCCTCCACTTT

j_gene: TRBJ2-7
abundance: many
v_gene: TRBV20-1
d_gene: -
CDR3aa: CSARRGSSYEQYF
CDR3nt: TGCAGTGCTAGAAGGGGAAGCTCCTACGAGCAGTACTTC

j_gene: TRBJ2-2
abundance: -
v_gene: TRBV14
d_gene: TRBD2
CDR3aa: CASSHGSGRANTGELFF
CDR3nt: TGTGCCAGCAGCCATGGCAGCGGGAGAGCGAACACCGGGGAGCTGTTTTTT

j_gene: TRBJ2-7
abundance: many
v_gene: TRBV12-3/TRBV12-4
d_gene: -
CDR3aa: CASSSAFGEPISYEQYF
CDR3nt: TGTGCCAGCAGTTCCGCCTTCGGAGAACCGATCTCCTACGAGCAGTACTTC

j_gene: TRBJ1-1
abundance: many
v_gene: TRBV5-1
d_gene: TRBD1
CDR3aa: CASSLSQGDTEAFF
CDR3nt: TGCGCCAGCAGCTTGTCACAGGGGGACACTGAAGCTTTCTTT